This TCR beta chain came from a study of T cells in Graves' hyperthyroidism and ophthalmopathy. Amplified TCR beta CDR3 regions derived from RNA transcripts. HTBI primers were employed in a first-round RT-PCR of the TCR CDR3. TCRdb itself ran the multiplex PCR reads through MiXCR, one entry per CDR3 protein. This repertoire shows about 560,000 distinct CDR3 sequences, 16% found once; its top ten account for 15% to 20%. This clonotype turned up a few times. Its antigen is as yet unknown. Whole-study results and caveats: Among clonotypes expanded in thyroid above 0.001, most were also found in blood.

The study enrolled patients aged 18 to 65 with newly diagnosed hyperthyroidism of under 2 months' duration. Germline assignment: CDR1 LGHDT and CDR2 YNNKEL (reference sequence). CDR3 length: 14 residues. The V and J ends lost 4 bases and 0 bases respectively, with 7 bases between them. Sequenced material: blood. The rearrangement uses TRBV3-1 and TRBJ1-3, with D unresolved. The receptor was derived from a woman between 18 and 30 years old with Graves' hyperthyroidism. In nucleotides, the CDR3 is TGTGCCAGCAGCCCTCCAGGCTCTGGAAACACCATATATTTT. Its translation is CASSPPGSGNTIYF.